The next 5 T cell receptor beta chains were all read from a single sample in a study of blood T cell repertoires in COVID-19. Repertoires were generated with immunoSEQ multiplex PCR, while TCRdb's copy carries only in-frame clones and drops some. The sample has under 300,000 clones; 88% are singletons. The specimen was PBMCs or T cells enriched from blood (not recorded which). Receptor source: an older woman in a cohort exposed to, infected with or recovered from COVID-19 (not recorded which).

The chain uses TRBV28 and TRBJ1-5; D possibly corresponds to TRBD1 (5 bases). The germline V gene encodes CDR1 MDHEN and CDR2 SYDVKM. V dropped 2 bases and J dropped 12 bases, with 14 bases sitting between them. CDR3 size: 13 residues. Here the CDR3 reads CASSLRGAGGQHF. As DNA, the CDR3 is TGTGCCAGCAGTTTACGGGGAGCCGGGGGCCAGCATTTT.

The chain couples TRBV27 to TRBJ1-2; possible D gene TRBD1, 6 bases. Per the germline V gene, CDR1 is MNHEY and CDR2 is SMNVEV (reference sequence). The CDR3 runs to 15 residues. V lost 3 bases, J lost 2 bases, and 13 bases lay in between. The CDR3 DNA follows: TGTGCCAGCAGTTTGAGGGGGAAATCAAACTATGGCTACACCTTC. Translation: CASSLRGKSNYGYTF.

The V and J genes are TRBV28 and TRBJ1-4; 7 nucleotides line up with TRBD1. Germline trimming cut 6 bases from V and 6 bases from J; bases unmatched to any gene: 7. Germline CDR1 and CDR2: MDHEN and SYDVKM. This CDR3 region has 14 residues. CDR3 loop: CASSRGGSDEKLFF. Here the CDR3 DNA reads TGTGCCAGCAGCCGAGGGGGCTCGGATGAAAAACTGTTTTTT.

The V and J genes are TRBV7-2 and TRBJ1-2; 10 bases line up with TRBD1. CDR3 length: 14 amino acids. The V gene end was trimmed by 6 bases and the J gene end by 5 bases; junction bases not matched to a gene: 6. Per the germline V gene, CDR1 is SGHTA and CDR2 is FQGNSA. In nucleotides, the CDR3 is TGTGCCAGCAGTTCCGGACAGGGGGGGTATGGCTACACCTTC. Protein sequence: CASSSGQGGYGYTF.

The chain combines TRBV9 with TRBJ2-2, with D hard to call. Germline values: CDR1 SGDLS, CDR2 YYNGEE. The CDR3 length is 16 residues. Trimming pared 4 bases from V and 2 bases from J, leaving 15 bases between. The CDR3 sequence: CASSSRGSRNTGELFF. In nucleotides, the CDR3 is TGTGCCAGCAGCTCCCGTGGTAGCCGCAACACCGGGGAGCTGTTTTTT.